This T cell receptor beta chain derives from a study of blood T cells in healthy people across ages. About the study: In model experiments, template switching was able to capture about one barcoded beta molecule for every two T cells that were present.

Unmatched junction bases numbered 7, after V lost 6 bases and J lost 1 base. The germline V gene encodes CDR1 MNHEY and CDR2 SVGAGI. This CDR3 is built from 15 residues. The authors ran a second PCR of roughly 7 to 11 cycles using a sample-barcoded 5' primer and a J-beta primer mix. One entry per CDR3 protein results from TCRdb running MiXCR on the 5' RACE reads. The sample has some 1.5 million distinct CDR3 sequences, roughly 27% seen once; the top ten hold 7% to 9%. The genes are TRBV6-5 and TRBJ1-1, with TRBD1 matching over 8 bases. This TCR came from a woman aged 25 to 39 in good health. Source material: blood. The DNA of the CDR3 is TGTGCCAGCAGGGCAGGGGGCCGGGGGAACACTGAAGCTTTCTTT. Its translation: CASRAGGRGNTEAFF.